These 4 T cell receptor beta chains share one sample of origin, sequenced in a study of response to subunit inactivated influenza vaccine. TCRdb analysed the RT-PCR reads with MiXCR anew, one entry per CDR3 protein. The table lists approximately 500,000 distinct CDR3 sequences, about 14% of them singletons. Sequenced here: PBMCs from blood, sampled roughly 12 days after vaccination. Receptor source: a middle-aged man who received an inactivated influenza vaccine.

This clonotype was seen a few times. The chain employs TRBV3-1 and TRBJ1-1, with 9 bases matching TRBD1. The CDR3 is made up of 15 amino acids. From germline, CDR1 is LGHDT and CDR2 YNNKEL (reference sequence). V lost 2 bases, J lost 4 bases, and 5 bases stayed unmatched. CDR3 DNA: TGTGCCAGCAGCCAACCTGGACAGGGGACCACTGAAGCTTTCTTT. Encoded protein: CASSQPGQGTTEAFF. Full variable domain (missing parts from reference TRBV3-1 and TRBJ1-1): DTAVSQTPKYLVTQMGNDKSIKCEQNLGHDTMYWYKQDSKKFLKIMFSYNNKELIINETVPNRFSPKSPDKAHLNLHINSLELGDSAVYFCASSQPGQGTTEAFFGQGTRLTVV.

This clonotype was observed a few times. The rearrangement joins TRBV19 to TRBJ2-1; no clear D gene. The V and J ends lost 1 base and 5 bases respectively, with 3 bases between them. The CDR3 length is 12 residues. The germline V gene encodes CDR1 LNHDA and CDR2 SQIVND (reference sequence). The CDR3 here is CASSIGNNEQFF. In DNA, the CDR3 is TGTGCCAGTAGTATAGGAAACAATGAGCAGTTCTTC.

This clonotype has a handful of counts. The chain employs TRBV6-2 or TRBV6-3 and TRBJ2-5; possibly TRBD2 for D (7 bases). This CDR3 is 14 amino acids long. The germline V gene encodes CDR1 MNHEY and CDR2 SVGEGT. The V and J ends lost 5 bases and 5 bases respectively, with 15 bases between them. The CDR3 DNA reads as TGTGCCAGCAGTCCCGGGGGGCCCAGGGAGACCCAGTACTTC. Amino acid sequence: CASSPGGPRETQYF.

The sample holds a few counts of this clonotype. The V and J genes are TRBV5-1 and TRBJ2-6; the match to TRBD1 covers 8 bases. CDR3 length equals 15 residues. CDR1 and CDR2 (germline): SGHRS, YFSETQ. Trimming took 6 bases from V and 3 from J; bases not matched to a gene: 5. The CDR3 reads CASKAGGFGANVLTF. In DNA, the CDR3 is TGCGCCAGCAAAGCAGGGGGCTTTGGGGCCAACGTCCTGACTTTC.